The 6 T cell receptor beta chains reported below all come from one sample, sequenced in a study of T cell repertoires in cytomegalovirus infection (dated by TCRdb to between 2019 and 2020). The listed sequencing device is Illumina HiSeq 1500. TCRdb redid the processing of the public reads, applying fastp at Q25 and MiXCR, and retained in-frame beta chains. Merged by CDR3 protein, the rows form single entries marked with the most common genes and DNA. The sample has about 570,000 distinct CDR3 sequences on record, around 40% of them singletons. The top ten clonotypes cover about 46% of the sample. The treatment or condition label for this specimen denotes: in vitro stimulation with specific CMV peptide epitopes to enrich CMV-specific T cells. Antigens of these TCRs are unknown. The sample consisted of cultured PBMCs, taken from culture after CMV antigen stimulation. These receptors came from a human donor in good health (CMV status not recorded). Some clones in this sample may be carry-over from other donors' samples.

There are a few counts of this clonotype. The chain employs TRBV7-8 and TRBJ2-1; D remains ambiguous. Trimming took 5 bases from V and 3 from J, leaving 8 bases between them. CDR3 length: 13 amino acids. The V gene's germline CDR1 is SGHVS and CDR2 FQNEAQ. The CDR3 DNA reads as TGTGCCAGCAGCCGAGAAGGCTACAATGAGCAGTTCTTC. It specifies CASSREGYNEQFF.

The genes are TRBV6-2 or TRBV6-3 and TRBJ2-3; D gene ambiguous. This CDR3 has 11 residues. Germline lookup yields CDR1 MNHEY and CDR2 SVGEGT. Trimming pared 1 base from V and 10 bases from J, leaving 6 bases between. CDR3 region: CASSYYPSQYF. CDR3 nucleotides: TGTGCCAGCAGTTACTACCCCTCGCAGTATTTT.

The J gene is TRBJ2-3, the V gene TRBV20-1; the match to TRBD2 covers 7 bases. This CDR3 is built from 14 residues. Germline V CDR1 and CDR2: DFQATT, SNEGSKA (reference sequence). Losses at the gene ends were 7 bases for V and 1 base for J; bases not matched to a gene: 8. CDR3: CSVPAGWGTDTQYF. DNA for the CDR3: TGCAGTGTCCCAGCGGGATGGGGCACAGATACGCAGTATTTT.

This clonotype has only a few counts. The CDR3 DNA reads as TGCAGTGCCGCAAGGACAGGGGGCAGGTACGAGCAGTACTTC. Translating it yields CSAARTGGRYEQYF. V usage is TRBV20-1 and J usage is TRBJ2-7, with 11 bases matching TRBD1. This CDR3 contains 14 residues. Germline V gives CDR1 DFQATT, CDR2 SNEGSKA (reference sequence). V was clipped by 6 bases and J by 4 bases; unmatched bases: 8.

This clonotype was found a few times. The genes are TRBV10-3 and TRBJ1-6, with no clear D. The length of the CDR3 is 15 residues. Germline V gene data show CDR1 as ENHRY and CDR2 as SYGVKD. The V end lost 0 bases, the J end lost 7 bases, and 10 bases lay between the germline ends. Here the CDR3 reads CAISESSTPNSPLHF. The CDR3 DNA is TGTGCCATCAGTGAGTCGAGTACTCCAAATTCACCCCTCCACTTT.

The gene calls are TRBV12-3 or TRBV12-4 and TRBJ1-5; the D is unclear. Trimming shortened V by 2 bases and J by 5 bases, and 13 bases separated the two germline ends. The CDR3 consists of 15 residues. This CDR3 reads CASSLYGRPHQPQHF. Written as DNA, the CDR3 is TGTGCCAGCAGTTTATATGGCAGGCCCCATCAGCCCCAGCATTTT.